The 4 T cell receptor beta chains reported below all come from one sample, sequenced in a study of glioma-infiltrating T cells. Using RNA template, CDR3s of TCR alpha and beta were amplified with iRepertoire arm-PCR. TCRdb redid the calling of the multiplex PCR reads with MiXCR, one entry per CDR3 protein. The sample holds some 120,000 distinct CDR3 sequences; roughly 25% are singletons and the top ten take approximately 14%. Sequenced: glioma tissue, nonneoplastic brain tissue, or PBMCs (not recorded which). Receptors originate from a human donor with low-grade glioma or glioblastoma, undergoing nonglioma brain surgery, or in good health (not recorded which).

Details on this clonotype: A clone one base away is much larger, so this may be a read error. The V and J genes are TRBV24-1 and TRBJ2-1, with 9 nucleotides matching TRBD2. Germline loops: CDR1 KGHDR, CDR2 SFDVKD. The length of the CDR3 is 16 residues. The V gene end was trimmed by 3 bases and the J gene end by 8 bases; junction bases not matched to a gene: 10. CDR3: CATSDRMAGGPHEQFF. The CDR3 region has the DNA TGTGCCACCAGTGATCGGATGGCGGGAGGGCCCCATGAGCAGTTCTTC.

This clonotype was seen only a few times. This chain connects TRBV12-3 or TRBV12-4 to TRBJ2-1; 9 nucleotides line up with TRBD2. This CDR3 is built from 15 residues. The V segment lost 5 bases and the J segment 10 bases; nucleotides outside the gene matches: 12. This CDR3 reads CASSPQGVAGVEQFF. The CDR3 DNA sequence: TGTGCCAGCAGTCCCCAGGGGGTAGCGGGAGTGGAGCAGTTCTTC.

This clonotype is a singleton in its sample. J is TRBJ1-1 and V is TRBV7-3; unclear D gene. CDR1 and CDR2 from the germline V gene are SGHTA and FQGTGA. The V end was cut by 2 bases, the J end by 1 base, with 11 bases between. This CDR3 has 15 amino acids. CDR3 nucleotide sequence: TGTGCCAGCAGCTTAGGTTTAAAGGGGAACACTGAAGCTTTCTTT. Its protein is CASSLGLKGNTEAFF.

This clonotype was counted ten times or more. The chain is built from TRBV6-1 and TRBJ2-7; a weak D match, TRBD1 (5 bases). Trimming took 1 base from V and 5 from J, leaving 6 bases between them. The CDR3 totals 12 residues. The germline V gene has CDR1 MNHNS and CDR2 SASEGT. CDR3 nucleotide sequence: TGTGCCAGCAGTGAAGGGGGCCACGAGCAGTACTTC. Protein product: CASSEGGHEQYF.